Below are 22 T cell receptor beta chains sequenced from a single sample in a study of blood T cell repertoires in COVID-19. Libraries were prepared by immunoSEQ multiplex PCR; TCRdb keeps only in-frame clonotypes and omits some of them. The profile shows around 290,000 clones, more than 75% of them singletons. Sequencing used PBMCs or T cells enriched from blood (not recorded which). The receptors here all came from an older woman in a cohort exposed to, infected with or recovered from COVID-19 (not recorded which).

The DNA for the CDR3 is TGTGCCAGCAGCCTACAGGGGGCGAAGACTGAAGCTTTCTTT. As protein: CASSLQGAKTEAFF. The chain has TRBV25-1 and TRBJ1-1, with 9 bases aligning to TRBD1. In germline, CDR1 is MGHDK, CDR2 SYGVNS. CDR3 length: 14 residues. V was pared by 6 bases and J by 5 bases, with 7 bases of the junction left unmatched.

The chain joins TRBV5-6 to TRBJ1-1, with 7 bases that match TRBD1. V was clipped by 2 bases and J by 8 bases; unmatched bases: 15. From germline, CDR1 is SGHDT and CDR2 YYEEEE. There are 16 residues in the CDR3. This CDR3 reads CASSFRGPGKGWEAFF. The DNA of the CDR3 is TGTGCCAGCAGCTTTAGGGGGCCGGGGAAGGGTTGGGAAGCTTTCTTT.

Here the CDR3 DNA reads TGTGCCTGGAGTGTAAGCTGGGGCCAGTACGAGCAGTACTTC. Protein sequence: CAWSVSWGQYEQYF. V and J are TRBV30 and TRBJ2-7; weak D call: TRBD1 (5 bases). Trimming cost V 0 bases and J 4 bases, with 13 bases left between them. Per the germline V gene, CDR1 is GTSNPN and CDR2 is SVGIG (reference sequence). The CDR3 spans 14 residues.

The CDR3 coding sequence is TGCGCCAGCAGATCCGGGGACAGCAGCACAGATACGCAGTATTTT. This translates into CASRSGDSSTDTQYF. The chain recombines TRBV5-1 with TRBJ2-3; the match to TRBD1 covers 7 bases. This CDR3 has 15 residues. Germline V gene data show CDR1 as SGHRS and CDR2 as YFSETQ. Trimming removed 5 bases from V and 0 bases from J; junction bases left unmatched: 6. Variable domain in full (rest from reference TRBV5-1 and TRBJ2-3): KAGVTQTPRYLIKTRGQQVTLSCSPISGHRSVSWYQQTPGQGLQFLFEYFSETQRNKGNFPGRFSGRQFSNSRSEMNVSTLELGDSALYLCASRSGDSSTDTQYFGPGTRLTVL.

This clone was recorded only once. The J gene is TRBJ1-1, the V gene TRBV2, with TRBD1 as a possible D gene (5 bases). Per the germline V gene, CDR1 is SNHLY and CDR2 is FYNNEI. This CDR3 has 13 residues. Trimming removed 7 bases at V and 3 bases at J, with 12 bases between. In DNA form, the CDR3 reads TGTGCCAGCAATAGAGGGGAGGACACTGAAGCTTTCTTT. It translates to CASNRGEDTEAFF.

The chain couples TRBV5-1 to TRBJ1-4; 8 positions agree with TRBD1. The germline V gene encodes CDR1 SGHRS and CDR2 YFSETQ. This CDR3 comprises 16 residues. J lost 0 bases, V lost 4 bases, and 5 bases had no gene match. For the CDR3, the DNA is TGCGCCAGCAGCCCAGGACAGGGTGCAACTAATGAAAAACTGTTTTTT. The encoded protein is CASSPGQGATNEKLFF.

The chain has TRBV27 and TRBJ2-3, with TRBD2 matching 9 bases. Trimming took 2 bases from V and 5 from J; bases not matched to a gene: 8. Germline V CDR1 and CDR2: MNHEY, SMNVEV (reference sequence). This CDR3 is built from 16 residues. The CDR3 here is CASSLKASGNQDTQYF. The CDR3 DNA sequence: TGTGCCAGCAGTTTAAAGGCTAGCGGGAACCAAGATACGCAGTATTTT.

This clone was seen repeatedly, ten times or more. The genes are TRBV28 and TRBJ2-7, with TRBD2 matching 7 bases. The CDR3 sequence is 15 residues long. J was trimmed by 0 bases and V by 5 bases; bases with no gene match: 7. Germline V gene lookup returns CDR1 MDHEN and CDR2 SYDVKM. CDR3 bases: TGTGCCAGCAGTCCTGCGGGGGAAAGCTCCTACGAGCAGTACTTC. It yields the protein CASSPAGESSYEQYF.

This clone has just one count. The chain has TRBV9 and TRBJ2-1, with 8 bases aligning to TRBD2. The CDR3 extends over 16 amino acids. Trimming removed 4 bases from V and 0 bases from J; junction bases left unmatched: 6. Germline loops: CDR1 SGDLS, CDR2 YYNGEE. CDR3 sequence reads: CASSTLAGGSYNEQFF. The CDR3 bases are TGTGCCAGCAGCACTCTAGCGGGCGGCTCCTACAATGAGCAGTTCTTC.

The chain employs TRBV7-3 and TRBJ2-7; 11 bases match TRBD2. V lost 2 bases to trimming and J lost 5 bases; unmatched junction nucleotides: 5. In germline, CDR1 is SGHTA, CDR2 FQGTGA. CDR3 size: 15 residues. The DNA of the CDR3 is TGTGCCAGCAGCTTAGGGACTAGCGGCATGAACGAGCAGTACTTC. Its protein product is CASSLGTSGMNEQYF. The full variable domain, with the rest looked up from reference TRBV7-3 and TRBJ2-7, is GAGVSQTPSNKVTEKGKYVELRCDPISGHTALYWYRQSLGQGPEFLIYFQGTGAADDSGLPNDRFFAVRPEGSVSTLKIQRTERGDSAVYLCASSLGTSGMNEQYFGPGTRLTVT.

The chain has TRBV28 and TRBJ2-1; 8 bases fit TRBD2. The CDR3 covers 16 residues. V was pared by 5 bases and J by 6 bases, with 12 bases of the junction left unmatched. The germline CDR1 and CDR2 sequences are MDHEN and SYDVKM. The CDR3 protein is CASSPFSGGRGNEQFF. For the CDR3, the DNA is TGTGCCAGCAGTCCATTTTCGGGAGGGCGCGGCAATGAGCAGTTCTTC.

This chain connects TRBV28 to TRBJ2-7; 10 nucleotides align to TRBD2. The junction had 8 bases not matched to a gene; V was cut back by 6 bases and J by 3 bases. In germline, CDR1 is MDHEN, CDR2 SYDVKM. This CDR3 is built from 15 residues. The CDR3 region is CASSSSGSAFYEQYF. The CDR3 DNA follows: TGTGCCAGCAGCTCTAGCGGGAGCGCTTTCTACGAGCAGTACTTC. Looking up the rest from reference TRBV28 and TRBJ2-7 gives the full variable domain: DVKVTQSSRYLVKRTGEKVFLECVQDMDHENMFWYRQDPGLGLRLIYFSYDVKMKEKGDIPEGYSVSREKKERFSLILESASTNQTSMYLCASSSSGSAFYEQYFGPGTRLTVT.

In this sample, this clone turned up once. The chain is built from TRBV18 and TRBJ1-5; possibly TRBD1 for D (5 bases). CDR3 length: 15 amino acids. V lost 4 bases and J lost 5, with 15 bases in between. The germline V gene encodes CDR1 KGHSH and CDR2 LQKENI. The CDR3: CASSLIPGSDQPQHF. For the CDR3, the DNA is TGTGCCAGCTCACTAATTCCAGGGTCGGATCAGCCCCAGCATTTT.

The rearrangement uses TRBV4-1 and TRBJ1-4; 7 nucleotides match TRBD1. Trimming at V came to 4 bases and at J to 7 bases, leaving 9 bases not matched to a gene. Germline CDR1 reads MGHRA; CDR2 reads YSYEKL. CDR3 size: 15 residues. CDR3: CASSLPTGTGEKLFF. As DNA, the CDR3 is TGCGCCAGCAGCCTACCGACAGGGACGGGTGAAAAACTGTTTTTT.

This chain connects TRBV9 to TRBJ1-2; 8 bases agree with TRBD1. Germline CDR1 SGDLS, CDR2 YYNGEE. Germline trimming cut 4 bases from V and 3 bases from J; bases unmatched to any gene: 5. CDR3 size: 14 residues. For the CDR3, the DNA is TGTGCCAGCAGCACGGACAGGGTGGACTATGGCTACACCTTC. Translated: CASSTDRVDYGYTF.

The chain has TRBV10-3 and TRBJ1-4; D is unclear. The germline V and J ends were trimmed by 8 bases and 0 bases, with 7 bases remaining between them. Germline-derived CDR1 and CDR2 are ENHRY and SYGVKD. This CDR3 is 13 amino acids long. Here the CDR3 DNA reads TGTGCCATCGCAGAAGCAACTAATGAAAAACTGTTTTTT. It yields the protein CAIAEATNEKLFF.

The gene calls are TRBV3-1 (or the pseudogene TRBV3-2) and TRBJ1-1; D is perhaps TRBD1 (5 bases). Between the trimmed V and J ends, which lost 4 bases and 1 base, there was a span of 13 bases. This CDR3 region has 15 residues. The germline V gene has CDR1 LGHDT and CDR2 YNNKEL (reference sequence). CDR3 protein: CASSPRAGGNTEAFF. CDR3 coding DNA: TGTGCCAGCAGCCCACGTGCGGGGGGGAACACTGAAGCTTTCTTT.

The CDR3 sequence: CASSPGQGSGFNEKLFF. The CDR3 nucleotides read TGTGCCAGCAGCCCGGGACAGGGGTCGGGGTTTAATGAAAAACTGTTTTTT. The chain uses TRBV7-9 and TRBJ1-4, with 10 positions matching TRBD1. This CDR3 spans 17 amino acids. From germline, CDR1 is SEHNR and CDR2 FQNEAQ (reference sequence). Trimming removed 5 bases from V and 4 bases from J; junction bases left unmatched: 10. The full variable domain, completed using reference TRBV7-9 and TRBJ1-4, is DTGVSQNPRHKITKRGQNVTFRCDPISEHNRLYWYRQTLGQGPEFLTYFQNEAQLEKSRLLSDRFSAERPKGSFSTLEIQRTEQGDSAMYLCASSPGQGSGFNEKLFFGSGTQLSVL.

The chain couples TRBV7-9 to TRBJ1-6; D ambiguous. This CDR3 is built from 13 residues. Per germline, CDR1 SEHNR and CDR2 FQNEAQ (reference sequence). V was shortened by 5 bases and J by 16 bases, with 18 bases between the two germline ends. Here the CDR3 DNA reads TGTGCCAGCAGCCCGGACCCGGACGGAGGGCTCCACTTT. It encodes CASSPDPDGGLHF.

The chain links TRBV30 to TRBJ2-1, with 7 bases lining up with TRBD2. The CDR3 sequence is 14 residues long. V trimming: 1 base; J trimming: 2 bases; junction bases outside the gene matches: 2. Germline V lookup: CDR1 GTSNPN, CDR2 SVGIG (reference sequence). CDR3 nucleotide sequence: TGTGCCTGGAGTGGTACTAGCGCCTACAATGAGCAGTTCTTC. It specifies CAWSGTSAYNEQFF.

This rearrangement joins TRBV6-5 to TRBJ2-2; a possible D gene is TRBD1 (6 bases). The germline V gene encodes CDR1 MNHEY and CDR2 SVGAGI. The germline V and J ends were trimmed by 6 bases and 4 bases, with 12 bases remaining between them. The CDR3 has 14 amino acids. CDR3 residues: CASRVQGGTGELFF. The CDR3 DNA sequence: TGTGCCAGCAGGGTACAGGGTGGCACCGGGGAGCTGTTTTTT.

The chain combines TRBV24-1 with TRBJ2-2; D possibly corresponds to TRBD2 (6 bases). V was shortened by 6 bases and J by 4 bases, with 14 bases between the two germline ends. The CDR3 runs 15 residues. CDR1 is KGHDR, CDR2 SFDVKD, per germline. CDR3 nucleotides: TGTGCCACCAGTTACGGGGGAGCGGGCACCGGGGAGCTGTTTTTT. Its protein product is CATSYGGAGTGELFF.